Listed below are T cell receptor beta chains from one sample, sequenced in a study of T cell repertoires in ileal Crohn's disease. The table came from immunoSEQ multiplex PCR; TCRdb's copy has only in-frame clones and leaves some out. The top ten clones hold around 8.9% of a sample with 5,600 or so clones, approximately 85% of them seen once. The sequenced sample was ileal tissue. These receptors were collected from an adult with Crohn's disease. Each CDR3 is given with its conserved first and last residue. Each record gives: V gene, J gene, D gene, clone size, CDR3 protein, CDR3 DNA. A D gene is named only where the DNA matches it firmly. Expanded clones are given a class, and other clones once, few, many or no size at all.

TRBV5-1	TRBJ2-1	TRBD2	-	CASSLVAGGGVEQFF	TGCGCCAGCAGCTTGGTAGCGGGCGGAGGGGTTGAGCAGTTCTTC
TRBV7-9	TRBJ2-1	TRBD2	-	CASRFSRLAGRDEQFF	TGTGCCAGCAGATTCAGCCGGCTAGCGGGAAGGGATGAGCAGTTCTTC
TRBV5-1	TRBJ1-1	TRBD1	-	CASSRQPVSGGTEAFF	TGCGCCAGCAGCCGACAGCCGGTGTCAGGGGGGACTGAAGCTTTCTTT
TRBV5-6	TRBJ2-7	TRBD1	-	CASSYGTVWEQYF	TGTGCCAGCAGCTACGGGACAGTCTGGGAGCAGTACTTC
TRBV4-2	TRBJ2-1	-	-	CASSQQGPYNEQFF	TGTGCCAGCAGCCAACAGGGCCCCTACAATGAGCAGTTCTTC
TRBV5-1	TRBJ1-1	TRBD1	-	CASSPGQGERNTEAFF	TGCGCCAGCAGCCCTGGACAGGGTGAGCGGAACACTGAAGCTTTCTTT
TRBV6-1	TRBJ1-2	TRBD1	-	CASRPRGINYGYTF	TGTGCCAGCAGACCCAGGGGGATTAACTATGGCTACACCTTC
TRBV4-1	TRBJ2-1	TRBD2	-	CASSQEPLRGGGNEQFF	TGCGCCAGCAGCCAAGAACCCTTGAGGGGCGGGGGCAATGAGCAGTTCTTC
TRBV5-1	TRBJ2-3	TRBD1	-	CASSPQGFGTDTQYF	TGCGCCAGCAGCCCACAGGGGTTTGGCACAGATACGCAGTATTTT
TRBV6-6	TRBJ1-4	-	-	CASNYGGLNEKLFF	TGTGCCAGCAACTACGGTGGTTTAAATGAAAAACTGTTTTTT
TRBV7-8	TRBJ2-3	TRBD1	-	CASSTWTGSYSSTDTQYF	TGTGCCAGCAGCACTTGGACAGGGTCTTATTCTAGCACAGATACGCAGTATTTT
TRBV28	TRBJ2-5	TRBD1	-	CASSLTGGRETQYF	TGTGCCAGCAGTTTAACAGGGGGCCGGGAGACCCAGTACTTC
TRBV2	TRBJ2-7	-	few	CASREKRYEQYF	TGTGCCAGCAGGGAGAAACGTTACGAGCAGTACTTC
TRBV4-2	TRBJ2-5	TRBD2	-	CASNQGGGSGGAQETQYF	TGTGCCAGCAATCAAGGTGGCGGTAGCGGGGGGGCCCAAGAGACCCAGTACTTC
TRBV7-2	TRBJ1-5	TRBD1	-	CASSVDRVPNQPQHF	TGTGCCAGCAGCGTTGACAGGGTACCCAATCAGCCCCAGCATTTT
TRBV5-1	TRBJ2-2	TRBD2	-	CATRLAGGNTGELFF	TGCGCCACCCGACTAGCGGGGGGGAACACCGGGGAGCTGTTTTTT
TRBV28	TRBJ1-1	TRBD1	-	CASKYDRGGEAFF	TGTGCCAGCAAGTACGACAGGGGCGGTGAAGCTTTCTTT
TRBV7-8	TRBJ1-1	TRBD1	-	CASSPTGGTEAFF	TGTGCCAGCAGCCCGACAGGGGGCACTGAAGCTTTCTTT
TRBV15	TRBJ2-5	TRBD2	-	CATSKGLAGGSETQYF	TGTGCCACCAGCAAGGGACTAGCGGGGGGGAGCGAGACCCAGTACTTC